This T cell receptor (beta chain) emerged from a study of blood T cell repertoires in COVID-19. About the study: Samples of COVID-19 (acute and convalescent) were obtained from the United States, Italy and Spain. T cells, B-cell-depleted T cells, or PBMCs supplied cDNA or gDNA.

Original methodology: For nucleated cells, counts were estimated from reference gene primer amplification. Clones were read by immunoSEQ multiplex PCR, and TCRdb kept only the in-frame ones, dropping some. D and trimming come from the DNA, and the V and J calls and clone size come from that table. The sample has roughly 150,000 clones, approximately 88% seen once. This CDR3 is 15 amino acids long. Trimming stripped 5 bases from V and 2 bases from J, with 11 bases between. Germline values: CDR1 SGHRS, CDR2 YFSETQ. This rearrangement joins TRBV5-1 to TRBJ2-6, with D perhaps matching TRBD1 (5 bases). The sequence derives from an elderly woman with active or convalescent COVID-19. Input material: peripheral blood. This chain's CDR3 is CASSLTVAGANVLTF. The CDR3 DNA reads TGCGCCAGCAGTTTGACAGTAGCTGGGGCCAACGTCCTGACTTTC.